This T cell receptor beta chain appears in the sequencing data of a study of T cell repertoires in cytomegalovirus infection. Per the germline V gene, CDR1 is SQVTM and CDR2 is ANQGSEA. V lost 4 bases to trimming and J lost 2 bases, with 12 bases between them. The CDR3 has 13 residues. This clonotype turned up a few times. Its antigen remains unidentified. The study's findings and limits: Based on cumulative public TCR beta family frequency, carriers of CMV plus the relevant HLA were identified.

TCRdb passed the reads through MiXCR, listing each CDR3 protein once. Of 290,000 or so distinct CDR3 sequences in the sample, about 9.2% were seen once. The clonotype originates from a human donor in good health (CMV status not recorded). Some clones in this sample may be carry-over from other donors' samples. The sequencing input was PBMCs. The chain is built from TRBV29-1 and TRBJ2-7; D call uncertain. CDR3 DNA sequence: TGCAGCGTTGGGATGGGCCAAACCTACGAGCAGTACTTC. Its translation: CSVGMGQTYEQYF.